This T cell receptor (beta chain) emerged from a study of Graves' ophthalmopathy and Graves' hyperthyroidism. On the study more broadly: Researchers obtained peripheral blood at initial diagnosis, before any treatment had begun.

Transcripts of RNA were the source for amplifying TCR beta CDR3 regions. RT-PCR with HTBI primers came first, then second-round multiplex PCR. TCRdb used MiXCR to reprocess the multiplex PCR reads, holding one entry per CDR3 protein. The sample shows around 670,000 distinct CDR3 sequences, approximately 40% of them seen only once. This CDR3 has 14 residues. V shed 5 bases, J shed 3 bases, and the junction held 9 bases outside the gene matches. Per germline, CDR1 DFQATT and CDR2 SNEGSKA (reference sequence). This receptor was taken from an adult man with Graves' ophthalmopathy. The chain recombines TRBV20-1 with TRBJ2-7; TRBD1 aligns across 8 bases. The sequenced material came from peripheral blood. The CDR3 DNA sequence: TGCAGTGCTGATGACAGGGGACTCGGCTACGAGCAGTACTTC. It translates to CSADDRGLGYEQYF.